The next 14 T cell receptor beta chains were all read from a single sample in a study of cytomegalovirus exposure and HLA in healthy donors. Researchers ran the PCR with 60 Vbeta and 13 Jbeta primers. TCRdb keeps only in-frame clones here, not all; method: immunoSEQ multiplex PCR. The table includes roughly 100,000 clones, 65% to 90% detected once. What was sequenced was PBMCs. Receptors originate from a young man in good health and CMV-seropositive.

V and J are TRBV29-1 and TRBJ1-6; no reliable D call. Between the trimmed V and J ends, which lost 7 bases and 3 bases, there was a span of 7 bases. The CDR3 has 12 residues. In germline, CDR1 is SQVTM, CDR2 ANQGSEA. The DNA for the CDR3 is TGCAGCGCCCGGGACTATAATTCACCCCTCCACTTT. This translates into CSARDYNSPLHF.

The V and J genes are TRBV23-1 and TRBJ1-3; the match to TRBD1 covers 7 bases. TRBV23-1 belongs to the ORF category, with a function that is uncertain. The CDR3 covers 13 residues. V trimming: 6 bases; J trimming: 3 bases; junction bases outside the gene matches: 2. The CDR3 here is CASSDRVGNTIYF. The CDR3 bases are TGCGCCAGCAGCGACAGGGTTGGAAACACCATATATTTT.

CDR3 region: CAWERGGWETQYF. For the CDR3, the DNA is TGTGCCTGGGAGCGGGGGGGCTGGGAGACCCAGTACTTC. This rearrangement joins TRBV30 to TRBJ2-5; 10 bases align to TRBD2. The CDR3 length is 13 residues. The germline CDR1 and CDR2 sequences are GTSNPN and SVGIG (reference sequence). The V segment lost 5 bases and the J segment 5 bases; nucleotides outside the gene matches: 5.

The chain has TRBV9 and TRBJ2-2, with 7 positions matching TRBD1. This CDR3 region has 16 residues. V dropped 4 bases and J dropped 1; count of bases not matched to a gene: 7. CDR1 is SGDLS and CDR2 is YYNGEE in the germline V gene. CDR3 DNA: TGTGCCAGCAGCCTGAGGACAGGAATGAACACCGGGGAGCTGTTTTTT. It yields the protein CASSLRTGMNTGELFF.

Here the CDR3 reads CAISEASGGPDEQYF. The DNA of the CDR3 is TGTGCCATCAGTGAGGCTAGCGGGGGGCCTGACGAGCAGTACTTC. The chain is built from TRBV10-3 and TRBJ2-5, with 11 bases that match TRBD2. The J call is uncertain, as TRBJ2-7 better fits the DNA end. CDR3 length equals 15 residues. Germline V gene data show CDR1 as ENHRY and CDR2 as SYGVKD.

This clone was detected only a few times. In nucleotides, the CDR3 is TGCGCCAGCAGCCGGGGGGAGGGCAATCAGCCCCAGCATTTT. As protein: CASSRGEGNQPQHF. The gene calls are TRBV5-1 and TRBJ1-5; D is perhaps TRBD1 (5 bases). The CDR3 consists of 14 residues. V lost 4 bases to trimming and J lost 2 bases, with 10 bases between them. Germline values: CDR1 SGHRS, CDR2 YFSETQ.

V is TRBV2 and J is TRBJ2-5; possibly TRBD1 for D (6 bases). CDR1 is SNHLY and CDR2 is FYNNEI in the germline V gene. This CDR3 comprises 15 residues. The ends were cut back, 3 bases at V and 6 bases at J, with 17 bases in the middle. The CDR3 protein is CASSETLGAIKTQYF. The DNA of the CDR3 is TGTGCCAGCAGTGAGACTTTGGGGGCTATAAAGACCCAGTACTTC. The entire variable domain, with the rest obtained from reference TRBV2 and TRBJ2-5, is as follows: EPEVTQTPSHQVTQMGQEVILRCVPISNHLYFYWYRQILGQKVEFLVSFYNNEISEKSEIFDDQFSVERPDGSNFTLKIRSTKLEDSAMYFCASSETLGAIKTQYFGPGTRLLVL.

The chain combines TRBV6-1 with TRBJ2-7; 9 positions match TRBD1. The CDR3 contains 15 residues. Trimming at V came to 0 bases and at J to 4 bases, leaving 4 bases not matched to a gene. In germline, CDR1 is MNHNS, CDR2 SASEGT. The CDR3, as DNA: TGTGCCAGCAGTGAAGCGGGGACAGGGTGGTACGAGCAGTACTTC. This translates into CASSEAGTGWYEQYF.

The chain couples TRBV19 to TRBJ1-2; TRBD1 might be the D (6 bases). The CDR3 totals 14 residues. Between the trimmed V and J ends, which lost 4 bases and 2 bases, there was a span of 11 bases. Germline V CDR1 and CDR2: LNHDA, SQIVND (reference sequence). The CDR3 is CASSNGQTNYGYTF. CDR3 coding DNA: TGTGCCAGTAGTAACGGACAGACGAACTATGGCTACACCTTC.

This clone appeared a few times. The chain combines TRBV10-1 with TRBJ2-5, with D perhaps TRBD2 (5 bases). Germline V gene lookup returns CDR1 WNHNN and CDR2 SYGVQD (reference sequence). V dropped 2 bases and J dropped 2 bases, with 18 bases sitting between them. There are 17 residues in the CDR3. In nucleotides, the CDR3 is TGCGCCAGCAGTGAGATTCGGGAATTGGACGAACAAGAGACCCAGTACTTC. Translating gives CASSEIRELDEQETQYF.

V is TRBV5-4 and J is TRBJ2-7, with 8 positions matching TRBD2. The CDR3 is 15 amino acids. The junction had 6 bases not matched to a gene; V was cut back by 2 bases and J by 2 bases. Germline CDR1 is SGHNT and CDR2 is YYREEE (reference sequence). CDR3 sequence reads: CASSFRGGFAYEQYF. In nucleotides, the CDR3 is TGTGCCAGCAGCTTCCGGGGGGGCTTTGCCTACGAGCAGTACTTC.

CDR3 in amino acids: CATSRDGARAGSPLHF. CDR3 sequence (DNA): TGTGCCACCAGCAGAGATGGGGCCAGGGCCGGATCACCCCTCCACTTT. This chain connects TRBV15 to TRBJ1-6, with a possible D match to TRBD1 (5 bases). The V gene lost 0 bases and the J gene lost 10 bases, with 16 bases spanning the gap. CDR3 length: 16 residues. The V gene's germline CDR1 is LNHNV and CDR2 YYDKDF (reference sequence).

V usage is TRBV10-3 and J usage is TRBJ2-2; tentative D call: TRBD2 (5 bases). The CDR3 is 11 amino acids. V was trimmed by 11 bases and J by 6 bases, leaving 10 bases between them. CDR1 is ENHRY, CDR2 SYGVKD, per germline. For the CDR3, the DNA is TGTGCCTCGCTGGAGGCCGGGGAGCTGTTTTTT. The encoded protein is CASLEAGELFF.

This chain connects TRBV4-1 to TRBJ1-1; 10 bases line up with TRBD1. The CDR3 spans 15 residues. After removal of 6 bases from V and 5 bases from J, the junction contained 9 bases not matched to a gene. CDR1 is MGHRA, CDR2 YSYEKL, per germline. The CDR3: CASSRTGGAVTEAFF. The CDR3 bases are TGCGCCAGCAGTCGGACAGGGGGAGCTGTAACTGAAGCTTTCTTT.